A selection of T cell receptor beta chains follows, all from one sample in a study of T cells in localized non-small cell lung cancer. The protocol was immunoSEQ multiplex PCR, while the TCRdb copy is restricted to in-frame clones and leaves out a portion. The sample includes some 20,000 clones, around 83% seen only once; the top ten take more than 4%. This specimen was peripheral blood, taken before any cancer treatment. All receptors derive from a man aged 35 to 69 with stage I lung adenocarcinoma. Both conserved end residues are trimmed from each CDR3. The order of the fields is V gene, clone size, D gene, CDR3 protein. The D gene is left open where the match is weak. Only part of the rows carry a size: once, few, many, or a class if the clone is expanded.

V: TRBV5-4
size: NA
D: TRBD1
CDR3: ASSWGMSGTGSSYEQY

V: TRBV7-2
size: NA
D: TRBD2
CDR3: ASSSGLEPEQF

V: TRBV19
size: NA
D: NA
CDR3: ASADLSGMTQH

V: TRBV6-5
size: NA
D: NA
CDR3: ASRLGIGTEAF

V: TRBV6-6
size: NA
D: TRBD2
CDR3: ASSYPGTSGANEQF

V: TRBV30
size: NA
D: NA
CDR3: AWSVLQEGTQY

V: TRBV28
size: NA
D: NA
CDR3: ASRTEGIDGSDEQY

V: TRBV28
size: NA
D: NA
CDR3: ASSQRAEKLF

V: TRBV5-5
size: NA
D: TRBD1
CDR3: ASSLVGTAIGPQH

V: TRBV28
size: few
D: NA
CDR3: ASTGTTDTQY

V: TRBV4-1
size: NA
D: TRBD1
CDR3: ASSQAAGTAYEQY

V: TRBV11-2
size: NA
D: NA
CDR3: ASSPSKGRFSYNEQF

V: TRBV30
size: NA
D: NA
CDR3: AWEQGLNTGELF

V: TRBV27
size: NA
D: NA
CDR3: ASGLGVSYEQY

V: TRBV27
size: NA
D: TRBD1
CDR3: ASSPGQGISGNTIY

V: TRBV19
size: NA
D: TRBD1
CDR3: ASSDGQGFETQY

V: TRBV5-1
size: NA
D: TRBD2
CDR3: ASSYSGKSTDTQY

V: TRBV18
size: NA
D: NA
CDR3: ASSQGLGSGNTIY

V: TRBV10-3
size: NA
D: TRBD1
CDR3: AILARQGNEQY

V: TRBV6-5
size: once
D: TRBD1
CDR3: ASRTTGRVDTQY

V: TRBV5-1
size: NA
D: TRBD1
CDR3: ASSLLPGTGGRNEQF

V: TRBV19
size: few
D: NA
CDR3: ANRGSRFYGYT

V: TRBV21-1
size: NA
D: NA
CDR3: ASSLRGACYSYEQY

V: TRBV28
size: few
D: TRBD1
CDR3: ASSHRTGMENTEAF

V: TRBV28
size: NA
D: NA
CDR3: ASSLPAPGFTY

V: TRBV25-1
size: NA
D: TRBD1
CDR3: ASTWDREGPQY

V: TRBV5-1
size: once
D: NA
CDR3: ASRDGLSSGNTIY

V: TRBV9
size: once
D: TRBD1
CDR3: ASSVGQGSYDNEQF

V: TRBV30
size: NA
D: TRBD2
CDR3: AWSAPAGELF

V: TRBV29-1
size: once
D: NA
CDR3: SARGVETQY

V: TRBV28
size: NA
D: NA
CDR3: ASSLTEDRRSYNEQF

V: TRBV10-3
size: NA
D: NA
CDR3: AISEFSGNTIY

V: TRBV6-9
size: NA
D: TRBD1
CDR3: ASSEEPGGNYGYT

V: TRBV6-4
size: NA
D: NA
CDR3: ASSPGSLNTGELF

V: TRBV28
size: few
D: NA
CDR3: ASSFMGDSWDYEQY

V: TRBV5-1
size: NA
D: NA
CDR3: ASSLAGFEQY

V: TRBV18
size: NA
D: TRBD1
CDR3: ASSPERGPNTEAF

V: TRBV11-1
size: NA
D: TRBD2
CDR3: ASSTLAGASYNEQF

V: TRBV28
size: NA
D: TRBD2
CDR3: ASLTPGGPSNEQF

V: TRBV19
size: NA
D: NA
CDR3: ASSIGLDVETQY